The rows below give T cell receptor beta chains drawn from one sample of a study of blood T cell repertoires in COVID-19. The table came from immunoSEQ multiplex PCR; TCRdb's copy has only in-frame clones and leaves some out. The table lists some 110,000 clones, around 90% of them singletons. Input material: peripheral blood. The receptors were sampled from a human donor in a cohort sampled during active COVID-19. CDR3s include the opening cysteine and the closing phenylalanine or tryptophan. The order of the fields is clone size, V gene, D gene, J gene, CDR3 DNA, CDR3 protein. A D gene is named only where the DNA matches it firmly. A row's size may be missing; if present it is once, few, many or a size class.

size: once; V: TRBV11-2; D: .; J: TRBJ2-1; DNA: TGTGCCAGCAGCTTAGAGGCAGGCGCGCAGTTTGAGCAGTTCTTC; CDR3: CASSLEAGAQFEQFF
size: .; V: TRBV5-6; D: TRBD1; J: TRBJ2-2; DNA: TGTGCCAGCAGCCTCGACAGGGGAGTCGGGGAGCTGTTTTTT; CDR3: CASSLDRGVGELFF
size: .; V: TRBV6-1; D: .; J: TRBJ1-5; DNA: TGTGCCAGCAGTGAAAATAATAGCAATCAGCCCCAGCATTTT; CDR3: CASSENNSNQPQHF
size: .; V: TRBV5-6; D: .; J: TRBJ2-5; DNA: TGTGCCAGCAGCGGCGGACAGCCCCAAGAGACCCAGTACTTC; CDR3: CASSGGQPQETQYF
size: once; V: TRBV2; D: TRBD1; J: TRBJ1-6; DNA: TGTGCCAGCAGTGAGGACAGGGGTAGTTCACCCCTCCACTTT; CDR3: CASSEDRGSSPLHF
size: .; V: TRBV13; D: TRBD1; J: TRBJ1-3; DNA: TGTGCCAGCAGCTTAGCTTTAGGGGGCGCGGATCCCGGAAACACCATATATTTT; CDR3: CASSLALGGADPGNTIYF
size: .; V: TRBV19; D: .; J: TRBJ1-2; DNA: TGTGCCAGTAGTGCGAACAGGGTTCGTGGCTCTAGGGGCTACACCTTC; CDR3: CASSANRVRGSRGYTF
size: .; V: TRBV5-4; D: .; J: TRBJ1-2; DNA: TGTGCCAGCAGTTCTGGGACAATGTCCTATGGCTACACCTTC; CDR3: CASSSGTMSYGYTF
size: .; V: TRBV13; D: TRBD2; J: TRBJ2-7; DNA: TGTGCCAGCAGCCCCAGGGCTAGCGGGGTGGGGGAGCAGTACTTC; CDR3: CASSPRASGVGEQYF
size: .; V: TRBV6-1; D: TRBD1; J: TRBJ1-2; DNA: TGTGCCAGCAGTGAGCTGGGACAGGCCTACTATGGCTACACCTTC; CDR3: CASSELGQAYYGYTF
size: few; V: TRBV12-5; D: TRBD2; J: TRBJ2-7; DNA: TGTGCTAGTGGTTTGGTACTTGGACTAGCGGGAAGCTACGAGCAGTACTTC; CDR3: CASGLVLGLAGSYEQYF
size: once; V: TRBV9; D: TRBD2; J: TRBJ2-7; DNA: TGTGCCAGCAGCGTAGGGTTGGGACTAGCGGGACGCTCCTACGAGCAGTACTTC; CDR3: CASSVGLGLAGRSYEQYF
size: .; V: TRBV3-1/TRBV3-2; D: .; J: TRBJ2-6; DNA: TGTGCCAGCAGCCAAGATAAGGGGCTAGTCGGGGCCAACGTCCTGACTTTC; CDR3: CASSQDKGLVGANVLTF
size: .; V: TRBV27; D: TRBD1; J: TRBJ2-7; DNA: TGTGCCAGCATACCCGCCAGGGGGAAATTCTACGAGCAGTACTTC; CDR3: CASIPARGKFYEQYF